These 28 T cell receptor beta chains were sequenced from one sample in a study of blood T cell repertoires in COVID-19 (dated by TCRdb to about 2020). The protocol used for the library was the immunoSEQ multiplex PCR assay. Here the immuneACCESS table is served through TCRdb, limited to in-frame sequences with V and J called. Missing clones are a known gap in these copies; in checked studies unresolved V genes cover under half, and the rest lacks a known reason. The sample table contains 120,000 or so clones; only one count was recorded for about 80% of them. Approximately 3.9% of the sample is held by the ten biggest clonotypes. Sequenced material: peripheral blood. These receptors all stem from a woman in her forties or fifties with acute or convalescent COVID-19.

This sequence joins TRBV18 and TRBJ2-3; possible D gene TRBD1, 5 bases. The CDR3 has 14 residues. Trimming cost V 1 base and J 6 bases, with 11 bases left between them. CDR1 and CDR2 from the germline V gene are KGHSH and LQKENI. DNA of the CDR3: TGTGCCAGCTCACCACGTACCAGGGATGATACGCAGTATTTT. It yields the protein CASSPRTRDDTQYF.

This clone has just a few counts. The chain carries TRBV2 and TRBJ1-2, with 9 bases identical to TRBD1. The CDR3 is 10 residues long. The ends lost 8 bases at V and 13 bases at J; junction bases unmatched: 5. Germline CDR1 SNHLY, CDR2 FYNNEI. The CDR3 DNA reads TGTGCCAGCCGGACAGGGGTGGTCACCTTC. This encodes CASRTGVVTF.

The chain is built from TRBV6-5 and TRBJ1-4, with 7 bases aligning to TRBD1. The junction had 11 bases not matched to a gene; V was cut back by 8 bases and J by 8 bases. The V gene's germline CDR1 is MNHEY and CDR2 SVGAGI. The CDR3 consists of 14 residues. CDR3 coding DNA: TGTGCCAGCGGACTACAGGGGCCCGTAGAAAAACTGTTTTTT. This sequence encodes CASGLQGPVEKLFF.

This rearrangement joins TRBV10-3 to TRBJ1-1, with a possible D match to TRBD1 (6 bases). The CDR3 sequence is 12 residues long. Trimming took off 5 bases at V and 8 bases at J, with 12 bases between the two ends. The germline V gene has CDR1 ENHRY and CDR2 SYGVKD. CDR3 nucleotides: TGTGCCATCAGTACAGGACAGAAAGAAGCTTTCTTT. Translating it yields CAISTGQKEAFF.

The chain links TRBV5-5 to TRBJ1-2, with D hard to call. Germline-derived CDR1 and CDR2 are SGHKS and YYEKEE (reference sequence). The CDR3 covers 15 residues. V was shortened by 4 bases and J by 0 bases, with 13 bases between the two germline ends. The CDR3 DNA sequence: TGTGCCAGCAGCCGCGCAGGAACAGCTAACTATGGCTACACCTTC. It is translated as CASSRAGTANYGYTF.

The chain is built from TRBV28 and TRBJ2-7; D gene unclear. From germline, CDR1 is MDHEN and CDR2 SYDVKM. This CDR3 contains 13 residues. The V gene lost 4 bases and the J gene lost 2 bases, with 9 bases spanning the gap. CDR3 DNA: TGTGCCAGCAGTTCAGGATCTCCCTACGAGCAGTACTTC. It encodes CASSSGSPYEQYF.

This chain uses TRBV10-1 with TRBJ2-5; TRBD1 matches at 8 bases. The CDR3 extends over 13 amino acids. Germline V gene sequence: CDR1 WNHNN, CDR2 SYGVQD (reference sequence). Trimming cost V 8 bases and J 4 bases; bases outside gene matches: 6. The CDR3 is CASSGGMSETQYF. The DNA of the CDR3 is TGCGCCAGCTCAGGGGGCATGTCAGAGACCCAGTACTTC.

This clone showed up just once. The J gene is TRBJ1-2, the V gene TRBV2, with D tentatively TRBD1 (6 bases). The CDR3 runs 13 residues. Between the trimmed V and J ends, which lost 5 bases and 4 bases, there was a span of 11 bases. CDR1 and CDR2 (germline): SNHLY, FYNNEI. Written as DNA, the CDR3 is TGTGCCAGCAGTACGGGGGGCACCTATGGCTACACCTTC. It is translated as CASSTGGTYGYTF.

The chain links TRBV5-1 to TRBJ2-7; 16 nucleotides agree with TRBD2. This CDR3 contains 16 residues. V lost 5 bases, J lost 0 bases, and 2 bases stayed unmatched. Germline loops: CDR1 SGHRS, CDR2 YFSETQ. The CDR3 DNA reads as TGCGCCAGCAGTGGGACTAGCGGGAGGGCCTCCTACGAGCAGTACTTC. The encoded protein is CASSGTSGRASYEQYF.

V and J are TRBV9 and TRBJ1-1; D is undetermined. Germline loops: CDR1 SGDLS, CDR2 YYNGEE. This CDR3 is built from 14 residues. Trimming removed 0 bases from V and 1 base from J, with 7 bases in between. CDR3 loop: CASSVGGENTEAFF. The DNA of the CDR3 is TGTGCCAGCAGCGTAGGGGGAGAGAACACTGAAGCTTTCTTT.

The V and J genes are TRBV29-1 and TRBJ1-1; 10 bases align to TRBD1. The CDR3 has 12 residues. V lost 6 bases, J lost 5 bases, and 3 bases stayed unmatched. Germline CDR1 SQVTM, CDR2 ANQGSEA. This CDR3 reads CSVGQGNTEAFF. The DNA of the CDR3 is TGCAGCGTGGGACAGGGGAATACTGAAGCTTTCTTT.

V gene TRBV19 combines with J gene TRBJ2-5, with TRBD2 identical over 13 bases. The trim removed 3 bases at V and 6 bases at J, leaving 7 bases unmatched. CDR3 size: 16 residues. Germline V lookup: CDR1 LNHDA, CDR2 SQIVND (reference sequence). The CDR3 bases are TGTGCCAGTAGTATGGGGACTAGCGGGGCAGGGAAGACCCAGTACTTC. Translation gives CASSMGTSGAGKTQYF.

The J gene is TRBJ1-5, the V gene TRBV4-1, with TRBD1 identical over 7 bases. CDR3 length: 16 residues. J was trimmed by 4 bases and V by 1 base; bases with no gene match: 7. Germline V gene data show CDR1 as MGHRA and CDR2 as YSYEKL. CDR3 loop: CASSQGTTGVNQPQHF. In nucleotides, the CDR3 is TGCGCCAGCAGCCAAGGGACCACAGGGGTAAATCAGCCCCAGCATTTT.

The chain combines TRBV19 with TRBJ2-6, with a possible D match to TRBD2 (5 bases). The CDR3 totals 16 residues. The V gene lost 5 bases and the J gene lost 1 base, with 12 bases spanning the gap. Germline-derived CDR1 and CDR2 are LNHDA and SQIVND (reference sequence). The CDR3 reads CASSWNSGSGANVLTF. Here the CDR3 DNA reads TGTGCCAGTAGTTGGAACAGCGGTTCTGGGGCCAACGTCCTGACTTTC.

The chain carries TRBV7-8 and TRBJ1-4; a possible D gene is TRBD1 (5 bases). This CDR3 spans 15 amino acids. The germline CDR1 and CDR2 sequences are SGHVS and FQNEAQ. Trimming pared 6 bases from V and 8 bases from J, leaving 19 bases between. The CDR3 nucleotides read TGTGCCAGCAGTCCTAGGGACTCGAGGGGCGAAAAACTGTTTTTT. Its translation is CASSPRDSRGEKLFF.

The V gene is TRBV18, the J gene TRBJ2-1; a weak D match, TRBD2 (5 bases). The CDR3 sequence is 14 residues long. Trimming took 3 bases from V and 3 from J, leaving 9 bases between them. Germline V gene lookup returns CDR1 KGHSH and CDR2 LQKENI. The CDR3 is CASSPGEIYNEQFF. The DNA of the CDR3 is TGTGCCAGCTCACCCGGGGAGATCTACAATGAGCAGTTCTTC.

On this clone: An end of the junction does not agree with germline; a read error may underlie this. The chain recombines TRBV7-7 with TRBJ2-5; 10 bases line up with TRBD2. CDR1 is SSHAT and CDR2 is FNYEAQ in the germline V gene (reference sequence). The CDR3 spans 15 residues. DNA of the CDR3: TGTGCTAGCAGCTACAGAAGCGGGGGGGAGGAGACCCAGTACTTC. Translating gives CASSYRSGGEETQYF.

This clone was counted between two and nine times. The chain's CDR3 is CASSAREGGNQPQHF. CDR3 sequence (DNA): TGTGCCAGCAGTGCCAGGGAGGGAGGCAATCAGCCCCAGCATTTT. The chain carries TRBV2 and TRBJ1-5, with D possibly being TRBD1 (5 bases). V lost 4 bases and J 2 bases, leaving 12 bases between the germline ends. Germline V gene data show CDR1 as SNHLY and CDR2 as FYNNEI. This CDR3 region has 15 residues.

The rearrangement joins TRBV7-2 to TRBJ2-1; no firm D call. Germline-derived CDR1 and CDR2 are SGHTA and FQGNSA. This CDR3 is built from 15 residues. Trimming left V 1 base short and J 0 bases short, with 7 bases between. The DNA for the CDR3 is TGTGCCAGCAGCTTAGTTTTCGGCTCCTACAATGAGCAGTTCTTC. It codes for CASSLVFGSYNEQFF.

This clone is a singleton in its sample. The chain couples TRBV3-1 (or the pseudogene TRBV3-2) to TRBJ1-3, with a weak D call TRBD1 (6 bases). The CDR3 sequence is 14 residues long. The V and J ends lost 4 bases and 0 bases respectively, with 7 bases between them. CDR1 and CDR2 from the germline V gene are LGHDT and YNNKEL (reference sequence). This CDR3 is CASSLDSSGNTIYF. The CDR3 region has the DNA TGTGCCAGCAGCCTGGACAGCTCTGGAAACACCATATATTTT.

This chain connects TRBV19 to TRBJ1-5, with D hard to call. The V end lost 7 bases, the J end lost 0 bases, and 10 bases lay between the germline ends. The CDR3 length is 14 residues. Germline loops: CDR1 LNHDA, CDR2 SQIVND (reference sequence). The CDR3 is CASTPLNSNQPQHF. The CDR3 nucleotides are TGTGCCAGTACTCCACTAAATAGCAATCAGCCCCAGCATTTT.

V and J are TRBV19 and TRBJ2-3, with 10 bases matching TRBD1. Germline CDR1 reads LNHDA; CDR2 reads SQIVND (reference sequence). Losses at the gene ends were 3 bases for V and 4 bases for J; bases not matched to a gene: 7. The CDR3 covers 16 residues. CDR3 in DNA: TGTGCCAGTAGTATTTCGACAGGGGGCTATTCAGATACGCAGTATTTT. It yields the protein CASSISTGGYSDTQYF.

This chain joins TRBV5-5 and TRBJ2-7, with D perhaps matching TRBD1 (7 bases). This CDR3 is 14 amino acids long. Germline lookup yields CDR1 SGHKS and CDR2 YYEKEE (reference sequence). Trimming pared 2 bases from V and 1 base from J, leaving 10 bases between. DNA for the CDR3: TGTGCCAGCAGCTTTCAGGGGGGATCCTACGAGCAGTACTTC. Translated, it gives CASSFQGGSYEQYF.

This clone was observed a few times. The gene calls are TRBV11-2 and TRBJ2-1; possibly TRBD1 for D (5 bases). Trimming removed 1 base from V and 6 bases from J, with 13 bases in between. The germline V gene encodes CDR1 SGHAT and CDR2 FQNNGV. The CDR3 contains 15 residues. The CDR3 loop is CASSLVFTGGNEQFF. The CDR3 DNA sequence: TGTGCCAGCAGCTTAGTTTTTACAGGCGGCAATGAGCAGTTCTTC.

The chain is built from TRBV7-2 and TRBJ1-1, with D possibly being TRBD1 (6 bases). V was shortened by 5 bases and J by 7 bases, with 20 bases between the two germline ends. CDR1 is SGHTA, CDR2 FQGNSA, per germline. The CDR3 length is 15 residues. CDR3 loop: CASSPRSGQWVEAFF. The CDR3 DNA reads as TGTGCCAGCAGCCCTCGCTCCGGACAGTGGGTTGAAGCTTTCTTT.

CDR3 residues: CSASFSAQETQYF. The CDR3 DNA is TGCAGTGCTAGTTTTAGCGCCCAAGAGACCCAGTACTTC. V gene TRBV20-1 combines with J gene TRBJ2-5; possibly TRBD2 for D (5 bases). Trimming took 3 bases from V and 1 from J, leaving 9 bases between them. This CDR3 comprises 13 residues. Per the germline V gene, CDR1 is DFQATT and CDR2 is SNEGSKA (reference sequence).

The V call is TRBV5-1, the J call TRBJ1-2; 7 bases agree with TRBD1. With V trimmed by 0 bases and J by 7 bases, 3 bases remained unmatched. This CDR3 is 13 amino acids long. Looked up from germline, CDR1 is SGHRS and CDR2 is YFSETQ. For the CDR3, the DNA is TGCGCCAGCAGCTTGGGACAGGGTCTTGGCTACACCTTC. Its translation is CASSLGQGLGYTF.

The rearrangement links TRBV18 to TRBJ1-3; a weak D match, TRBD1 (6 bases). From germline, CDR1 is KGHSH and CDR2 LQKENI. Trimming cost V 4 bases and J 6 bases, with 16 bases left between them. The CDR3 has 15 residues. The CDR3 DNA reads TGTGCCAGCTCACAGAGCCAGGGGATCGAAAACACCATATATTTT. Its translation is CASSQSQGIENTIYF.